This T cell receptor (beta chain) was found in a study of T cells in Graves' hyperthyroidism and ophthalmopathy (dated by TCRdb to the late 2010s). About the investigation overall: To identify distinguishing TCR V-J signatures, a discovery cohort of some 99 patients was used, comprising fewer than 45 with Graves' ophthalmopathy and around 57 with stable Graves' hyperthyroidism. Prospective prediction of ophthalmopathy was tested in an independent validation cohort of approximately 19 hyperthyroidism patients and 17 patients who later progressed to ophthalmopathy. The 90 to 100 discovery patients were randomly divided into training and test sets at a 7:3 ratio. In six Graves' hyperthyroidism patients, the study also compared T-cell repertoires from thyroid tissue with T-cell repertoires from blood. After sampling, hyperthyroidism patients received methimazole starting at 30 mg daily, and ophthalmopathy patients received high-dose intravenous methylprednisolone. The paper reports TCR Vbeta CDR3 sequencing of some 140 peripheral blood samples: over 40 ophthalmopathy, about 75 hyperthyroidism and around 17 progressor patients.

Patients with uncontrolled infections, other autoimmune diseases, pregnancy or lactation were excluded. Diagnoses were based on clinical symptoms, serum thyroxine and TRAb, thyroid ultrasound and orbital computed tomography. Total RNA was extracted with Trizol reagent, and quality was checked on an Agilent 2100 Bioanalyzer. Concerning this clonotype itself: Its antigen remains undetermined. No much larger clone exists at a distance of one base, and base qualities are not known.

Ends trimmed: V by 3 bases, J by 4 bases; bases unmatched to a gene: 4. Taken from the germline V gene (reference sequence), the CDR1 and CDR2 loops are DFQATT and SNEGSKA. Inclusive of the bounding cysteine and phenylalanine, the CDR3 is 14 residues long. Just the 42-base CDR3 DNA is kept, in frame starting at base 1. Overall study results and their limits: Sample size was not statistically predetermined, and investigators were not blinded to group allocation. Most expanded thyroid clonotypes (frequency above 0.001) were also detected in blood, a finding suggesting that blood repertoires may reflect thyroid immune responses. A 13 V-J signature model separated ophthalmopathy from stable hyperthyroidism, with approximately 87% sensitivity and 81.08% specificity in cross-validation and 80%/75% in testing. During validation, the model predicted progression to ophthalmopathy a median of approximately 6.5 months ahead of onset, with approximately 70% sensitivity and around 72% specificity.

TCR beta CDR3 regions were amplified from RNA transcripts. The TCR CDR3 was subjected to a first round of RT-PCR using the HTBI primer set and the Qiagen OneStep RT-PCR kit. Libraries were constructed in a second round of multiplex PCR, after which size selection and purification were carried out. Libraries were sequenced paired-end with 100 bp reads on an Illumina HiSeq2000. For the original study's pipeline: Raw data were processed with SOAPnuke, discarding reads with adapters, uncalled bases, mean Phred below 15, or no exact constant-primer or identifier match. COPE v1.2.5 was used to merge high-quality paired reads, and clonotypes were defined as unique nucleotide sequences. MiTCR v1.1 was used to align clonotypes to the IMGT TRBV, TRBD and TRBJ reference segments. The analysis included only V-J combinations with a frequency above 0.0001, which together covered roughly 99% of the repertoires. A TCS score was defined as the ratio between F50 (clonal expansion) and ExV (chaos), using BLOSUM62-based TCRdist between CDR3 peptides within each V-J. Welch's t-statistics and random forest reduced roughly 530 V-J features to 10 to 15, which were used in a naive Bayes classifier (R e1071). Thyroid-blood repertoire similarity was quantified with the Morisita-Horn index. Through fastp at Q25 and MiXCR, TCRdb rebuilt clones from the public reads, retaining in-frame beta chains. Rows matching on CDR3 protein sequence are summarized as one entry with the most common DNA and genes. V and J calls and clone size were set by TCRdb, not the authors. The sample table contains roughly 500,000 distinct CDR3 sequences; only one count was recorded for 35% to 50% of them. The ten largest make up around 47% of the sample.

Sample: peripheral blood or thyroid tissue (not recorded which). The V gene is TRBV20-1 and the J gene is TRBJ2-5; TRBD1 matches 11 bases in the middle. This TCR was recovered from an adult woman with Graves' disease, either hyperthyroidism or ophthalmopathy (not recorded which). The CDR3: CSARTGQGGETQYF. The DNA sequence is TGCAGTGCTAGGACGGGACAGGGGGGAGAGACCCAGTACTTC.